The 18 T cell receptor beta chains below were found in one sample sequenced in a study of cytomegalovirus exposure and HLA in healthy donors. PCR involved 60 Vbeta and 13 Jbeta primers. Libraries were prepared by immunoSEQ multiplex PCR; TCRdb keeps only in-frame clonotypes and omits some of them. The table has some 180,000 clones, over 70% seen once. Sequencing was done on a sample of PBMCs. The receptors stem from a male donor in good health and CMV-seronegative.

The rearrangement joins TRBV5-4 to TRBJ2-3, with 8 bases fitting TRBD2. The CDR3 is 16 amino acids. V was pared by 1 base and J by 0 bases, with 4 bases of the junction left unmatched. From germline, CDR1 is SGHNT and CDR2 YYREEE (reference sequence). For the CDR3, the DNA is TGTGCCAGCAGCTTGACTAGCGGAACTAGCACAGATACGCAGTATTTT. Translated: CASSLTSGTSTDTQYF.

J is TRBJ2-3 and V is TRBV7-2; TRBD2 matches 7 bases. V lost 5 bases to trimming and J lost 2 bases; unmatched junction nucleotides: 4. Germline CDR1 is SGHTA and CDR2 is FQGNSA. The CDR3 consists of 14 residues. CDR3: CASSGGLVTDTQYF. In nucleotides, the CDR3 is TGTGCCAGCAGCGGAGGACTAGTCACAGATACGCAGTATTTT.

The chain links TRBV28 to TRBJ2-5; 8 nucleotides agree with TRBD1. V lost 6 bases to trimming and J lost 11 bases; unmatched junction nucleotides: 14. The CDR3 contains 14 residues. Germline V gene data show CDR1 as MDHEN and CDR2 as SYDVKM. CDR3 protein: CASRSRTGSGEQYF. The DNA of the CDR3 is TGTGCCAGCAGGAGCCGGACAGGGTCCGGGGAGCAGTACTTC.

This clone was seen a handful of times. This chain uses TRBV27 with TRBJ2-1; 8 bases agree with TRBD2. The V gene's germline CDR1 is MNHEY and CDR2 SMNVEV (reference sequence). The V gene end was trimmed by 2 bases and the J gene end by 7 bases; junction bases not matched to a gene: 4. The CDR3 contains 14 residues. CDR3 residues: CASSLHPSGNEQFF. The CDR3 bases are TGTGCCAGCAGTTTACATCCTAGCGGGAATGAGCAGTTCTTC.

V gene TRBV30 combines with J gene TRBJ1-5, with D maybe TRBD1 (6 bases). Germline V gene data show CDR1 as GTSNPN and CDR2 as SVGIG (reference sequence). V was pared by 0 bases and J by 5 bases, with 11 bases between. The CDR3 length is 14 residues. This CDR3 reads CAWSVTSGDQPQHF. DNA of the CDR3: TGTGCCTGGAGTGTAACATCAGGGGATCAGCCCCAGCATTTT.

The CDR3 protein is CATSRDSYGYTF. CDR3 coding DNA: TGTGCCACCAGCAGAGATTCGTATGGCTACACCTTC. The J gene is TRBJ1-2, the V gene TRBV15; D uncertain. V was shortened by 0 bases and J by 5 bases, with 4 bases between the two germline ends. CDR1 is LNHNV and CDR2 is YYDKDF in the germline V gene (reference sequence). The CDR3 is made up of 12 amino acids.

V is TRBV6-4 and J is TRBJ2-1; the match to TRBD2 covers 10 bases. The germline CDR1 and CDR2 sequences are MRHNA and SNTAGT. This CDR3 contains 15 residues. With 2 bases clipped from V and 5 bases from J, the junction kept 3 bases outside the gene matches. The CDR3 reads CASSDRLAGDNEQFF. The CDR3 nucleotides are TGTGCCAGCAGTGACAGGCTAGCGGGAGACAATGAGCAGTTCTTC.

The chain carries TRBV5-5 and TRBJ1-2; 8 bases are shared with TRBD1. Germline V gene data show CDR1 as SGHKS and CDR2 as YYEKEE (reference sequence). This CDR3 has 15 amino acids. Trimming took 5 bases from V and 8 from J; bases not matched to a gene: 14. The CDR3 region is CASRSTQGESGGYTF. CDR3 nucleotides: TGTGCCAGCAGATCAACACAGGGGGAGTCGGGCGGCTACACCTTC.

This clone was observed a handful of times. V and J are TRBV4-2 and TRBJ1-2, with 7 bases that match TRBD1. This CDR3 is built from 16 residues. Germline V gives CDR1 LGHNA, CDR2 YNFKEQ. Losses at the gene ends were 3 bases for V and 6 bases for J; bases not matched to a gene: 13. In DNA form, the CDR3 reads TGTGCCAGCAGCCACGCAACCCGACAGGGTCGGAATGGCTACACCTTC. It is translated as CASSHATRQGRNGYTF.

This clone was found once. The chain is built from TRBV28 and TRBJ2-3; 14 nucleotides align to TRBD2. The CDR3 extends over 17 amino acids. Per germline, CDR1 MDHEN and CDR2 SYDVKM. The trim removed 6 bases at V and 4 bases at J, leaving 9 bases unmatched. CDR3 nucleotide sequence: TGTGCCAGCAGCTACTTGGGGACTAGCGGGAGTCCAGATACGCAGTATTTT. Translated, it gives CASSYLGTSGSPDTQYF.

The chain is built from TRBV18 and TRBJ2-1; the D gene is possibly TRBD1 (5 bases). Germline CDR1 reads KGHSH; CDR2 reads LQKENI. The CDR3 is 14 residues long. V was cut by 0 bases and J by 8 bases, with 11 bases left in between. CDR3 in amino acids: CASSPPTASDEQFF. The CDR3 DNA reads TGTGCCAGCTCACCACCGACAGCGAGCGATGAGCAGTTCTTC.

The chain is built from TRBV29-1 and TRBJ2-6, with 10 bases that match TRBD1. Unmatched junction bases numbered 6, after V lost 4 bases and J lost 3 bases. The germline gives CDR1 SQVTM, CDR2 ANQGSEA. This CDR3 spans 16 amino acids. In nucleotides, the CDR3 is TGCAGCGTTGGTGGGACAGGGGTGGTTGGGGCCAACGTCCTGACTTTC. Translating it yields CSVGGTGVVGANVLTF. Filled out from reference TRBV29-1 and TRBJ2-6, the complete variable domain reads SAVISQKPSRDICQRGTSLTIQCQVDSQVTMMFWYRQQPGQSLTLIATANQGSEATYESGFVIDKFPISRPNLTFSTLTVSNMSPEDSSIYLCSVGGTGVVGANVLTFGAGSRLTVL.

This clone was recorded a few times. This chain connects TRBV7-2 to TRBJ2-5; 7 bases line up with TRBD1. CDR1 and CDR2 from the germline V gene are SGHTA and FQGNSA. CDR3 length: 15 residues. Trimming removed 5 bases from V and 5 bases from J; junction bases left unmatched: 11. The DNA for the CDR3 is TGTGCCAGCAGCCGCGAGGACAGGCGGACGGAGACCCAGTACTTC. Protein sequence: CASSREDRRTETQYF. The whole variable domain, filled in from reference TRBV7-2 and TRBJ2-5, reads GAGVSQSPSNKVTEKGKDVELRCDPISGHTALYWYRQSLGQGLEFLIYFQGNSAPDKSGLPSDRFSAERTGGSVSTLTIQRTQQEDSAVYLCASSREDRRTETQYFGPGTRLLVL.

The V and J genes are TRBV18 and TRBJ1-5; the D is unclear. CDR1 and CDR2 from the germline V gene are KGHSH and LQKENI. This CDR3 comprises 15 residues. V was clipped by 2 bases and J by 5 bases, with 13 bases between them. The CDR3 reads CASSPEGSGYQPQHF. DNA of the CDR3: TGTGCCAGCTCACCAGAGGGTAGCGGGTATCAGCCCCAGCATTTT. Using reference TRBV18 and TRBJ1-5 for the parts outside the CDR3, the full variable domain is NAGVMQNPRHLVRRRGQEARLRCSPMKGHSHVYWYRQLPEEGLKFMVYLQKENIIDESGMPKERFSAEFPKEGPSILRIQQVVRGDSAAYFCASSPEGSGYQPQHFGDGTRLSIL.

This chain links TRBV19 with TRBJ2-3; TRBD2 is a possible D gene (7 bases). The CDR3 has 17 amino acids. Trimming took 2 bases from V and 0 from J, leaving 15 bases between them. Germline V gene data show CDR1 as LNHDA and CDR2 as SQIVND (reference sequence). For the CDR3, the DNA is TGTGCCAGTAGTATAAGGGGGGGGGCCGGTAGCACAGATACGCAGTATTTT. Translated: CASSIRGGAGSTDTQYF.

The V call is TRBV6-5, the J call TRBJ2-7; no clear D. Germline lookup yields CDR1 MNHEY and CDR2 SVGAGI. The germline V and J ends were trimmed by 5 bases and 9 bases, with 17 bases remaining between them. CDR3 length: 13 residues. Written as DNA, the CDR3 is TGTGCCAGCAGTCTGTTCCCCACAAGTCCGCAGTACTTC. Protein sequence: CASSLFPTSPQYF.

V is TRBV5-1 and J is TRBJ2-1, with D possibly TRBD2 on 6 matching bases. Trimming left V 7 bases short and J 3 bases short, with 14 bases between. The V gene's germline CDR1 is SGHRS and CDR2 YFSETQ. This CDR3 comprises 14 residues. The CDR3 reads CASRGGAYYNEQFF. The CDR3 coding sequence is TGCGCCAGCCGGGGCGGGGCCTACTACAATGAGCAGTTCTTC.

In regard to this clone: The sample contains more than one DNA sequence encoding this CDR3. This rearrangement joins TRBV6-5 to TRBJ1-2, with 9 bases fitting TRBD1. Trimming at V came to 5 bases and at J to 4 bases, leaving 5 bases not matched to a gene. Per the germline V gene, CDR1 is MNHEY and CDR2 is SVGAGI. There are 14 residues in the CDR3. The CDR3 nucleotides read TGTGCCAGCAGTAGGGACAGGGCGACCTATGGCTACACCTTC. This encodes CASSRDRATYGYTF.